This TCR beta chain was sequenced during a study of blood T cell repertoires in COVID-19. Looking at the study overall: Acute and convalescent COVID-19 samples came from the United States, Italy and Spain. T cells, B-cell-depleted T cells, or PBMCs provided the cDNA or gDNA that served as material.

In the source study's methods: Estimates of nucleated cell counts were drawn from the amplification of reference gene primers. Profiled with immunoSEQ multiplex PCR; TCRdb holds only in-frame clones, not every one. Clone size and the V and J calls come from that table; the DNA yielded D and trimming. The table records about 250,000 clones, roughly 77% of them present only once. This CDR3 spans 16 amino acids. Trimming cost V 0 bases and J 1 base, with 12 bases left between them. CDR1 and CDR2 (germline): SEHNR, FQNEAQ (reference sequence). The sample consisted of peripheral blood. The V and J genes are TRBV7-9 and TRBJ1-1; D call uncertain. The TCR sequence derives from an elderly woman with acute or convalescent COVID-19. The CDR3 here is CASSLALGGGNTEAFF. In DNA, the CDR3 is TGTGCCAGCAGCTTAGCGCTGGGCGGAGGGAACACTGAAGCTTTCTTT.